The sequence of this T cell receptor (beta chain) was determined in a study of blood T cell repertoires in COVID-19. Study overall: T cells, B-cell-depleted T cells, or PBMCs supplied cDNA or gDNA.

Grouping used clinical history reported by participants in a survey and questionnaire. Source study methods: Estimated nucleated cell counts came from reference gene primer amplification. The data were produced by immunoSEQ multiplex PCR, yet TCRdb's version contains in-frame clones alone and is incomplete. V and J calls and clone size follow that table, whereas D and trimming were derived from the DNA. Counted here are 210,000 or so clones, 85% to 90% occurring once; the ten biggest clones make up approximately 3%. Germline V lookup: CDR1 SQVTM, CDR2 ANQGSEA. The CDR3 has 12 residues. The V and J ends lost 7 bases and 4 bases respectively, with 13 bases between them.

This TCR was recovered from a woman between 45 and 65 years old in a cohort exposed to, infected with or recovered from COVID-19 (not recorded which). Sequencing was done on a sample of PBMCs or T cells enriched from blood (not recorded which). The V gene is TRBV29-1, the J gene TRBJ1-2, with no clear D. The CDR3 spells CSASDRGYGYTF. The CDR3 DNA sequence: TGCAGCGCCTCAGATAGAGGCTATGGCTACACCTTC.